This TCR beta chain appears in the sequencing data of a study of T-cell reconstitution after alpha-beta-depleted transplantation in children. This CDR3 is 14 amino acids long. Per germline, CDR1 MNHEY and CDR2 SMNVEV (reference sequence). Trimming removed 6 bases from V and 7 bases from J; junction bases left unmatched: 11. This clonotype was recorded a few times. A library of TCRbeta sequences, prepared with unique molecular identifiers, was generated. In TCRdb, the PCR reads were re-called with MiXCR into one record per CDR3 protein. Of hundreds of thousands of distinct CDR3 sequences listed, roughly 15% were seen once; the top ten hold 1.1%.

The starting material was PBMCs from the stem cell graft donor, obtained from the stem cell graft. The chain recombines TRBV27 with TRBJ1-1, with 7 bases aligning to TRBD1. The TCR sequence derives from a human donor who donated a stem cell graft to a child with acute myeloid leukemia. CDR3 DNA sequence: TGTGCCAGCAGCCCCGCGACAGGGTACTTTGAAGCTTTCTTT. Translation gives CASSPATGYFEAFF.